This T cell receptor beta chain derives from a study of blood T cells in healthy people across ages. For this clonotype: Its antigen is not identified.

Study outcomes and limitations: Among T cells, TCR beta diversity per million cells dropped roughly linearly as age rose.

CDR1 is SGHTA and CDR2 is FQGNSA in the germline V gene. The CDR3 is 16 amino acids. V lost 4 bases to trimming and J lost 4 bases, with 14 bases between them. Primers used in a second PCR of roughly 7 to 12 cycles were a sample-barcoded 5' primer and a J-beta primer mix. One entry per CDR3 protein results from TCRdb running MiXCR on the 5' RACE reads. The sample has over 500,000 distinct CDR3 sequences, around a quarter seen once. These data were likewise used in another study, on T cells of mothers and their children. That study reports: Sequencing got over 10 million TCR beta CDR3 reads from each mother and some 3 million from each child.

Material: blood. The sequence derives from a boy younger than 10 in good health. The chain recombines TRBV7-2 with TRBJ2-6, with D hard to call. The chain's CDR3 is CASSSMGISGANVLTF. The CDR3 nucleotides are TGTGCCAGCAGCTCTATGGGGATCTCCGGGGCCAACGTCCTGACTTTC.